This record covers a single T cell receptor (beta chain). The entry originates in a study of blood T cell repertoires in COVID-19. Study as a whole: Sites across the United States, Italy and Spain contributed samples from acute and convalescent COVID-19. From T cells, B-cell-depleted T cells, or PBMCs came the material, which was cDNA or gDNA.

V dropped 5 bases and J dropped 5; count of bases not matched to a gene: 7. Germline CDR1 MDHEN, CDR2 SYDVKM. This CDR3 spans 15 amino acids. In the original workflow: Amplification with reference gene primers provided the estimates of nucleated cell counts. Generated by immunoSEQ multiplex PCR, the TCRdb table keeps only in-frame clones and is missing some. From that table come the V and J calls and clone size; the DNA was used to work out D and trimming. The sample shows 95,000 to 150,000 clones, around 80% of them seen only once. The chain carries TRBV28 and TRBJ2-7; TRBD2 matches 12 bases. Source material: peripheral blood. This receptor was identified in a man in his 60s with active or convalescent COVID-19. The CDR3 coding sequence is TGTGCCAGCAGTCAACTAGCGGGAGGCTTCCACGAGCAGTACTTC. Protein product: CASSQLAGGFHEQYF.